This T cell receptor beta chain appears in the sequencing data of a study of T cell responses to AZD1222 COVID-19 vaccine. General observations from the study: The number of AZD1222 recipients seropositive at baseline was only 5 to 7. Increases in Spike-specific TCR breadth and depth were seen after two AZD1222 doses.

V lost 5 bases to trimming and J lost 1 base, with 8 bases between them. CDR1 is SNHLY, CDR2 FYNNEI, per germline. The CDR3 runs 13 residues. Turning to this clone: Antigen unknown.

Measured with immunoSEQ multiplex PCR; TCRdb has only the in-frame clones, and not every one. This sample has some 100,000 clones, with more than 85% found just once. Source: peripheral blood, taken 28 days after the second AZD1222 dose. This chain joins TRBV2 and TRBJ1-1; D gene ambiguous. This clonotype was obtained from an adult who received the AZD1222 COVID-19 vaccine. The CDR3 reads CASSRQSNTEAFF. The CDR3 bases are TGTGCCAGCAGTCGGCAGTCGAACACTGAAGCTTTCTTT.